This T cell receptor (beta chain) was recorded in a study of beta chain features in type 1 diabetes. Note on this clone: Its antigen is currently unknown.

As every portion of the isolated RNA was reverse transcribed, the sequencing read expressed TCRB transcripts. Profiling relied on immunoSEQ multiplex PCR, and the TCRdb table lists in-frame clones only, not all of them. Of roughly 700,000 clones listed, roughly 13% are singletons. V lost 4 bases and J lost 3, with 2 bases in between. The CDR3 runs 10 residues. Germline V gene data show CDR1 as DFQATT and CDR2 as SNEGSKA (reference sequence). Study-wide findings and caveats: Moderate yet significant TCRB CDR3 shortening was seen in Type 1 diabetes patients in all four CD4+ subsets.

The clonotype was recovered from a man younger than 30 with type 1 diabetes. V gene TRBV20-1 combines with J gene TRBJ2-3; D not resolved. Specimen: naive CD4+ T cells from blood. The CDR3 DNA follows: TGCAGTGCTACTACAGATACGCAGTATTTT. Protein: CSATTDTQYF.